This entry lists 18 T cell receptor beta chains sequenced from one sample in a study of T cells in localized non-small cell lung cancer. Libraries were prepared by immunoSEQ multiplex PCR; TCRdb keeps only in-frame clonotypes and omits some of them. Counted here are 50,000 to 60,000 clones, around 82% occurring once; the ten biggest clones make up roughly 4%. Sample: PBMCs, taken before any cancer treatment. These TCRs come from a woman aged 40-75 years with stage II lung adenocarcinoma.

This clone was detected only once. V is TRBV5-6 and J is TRBJ1-1; D call uncertain. Germline loops: CDR1 SGHDT, CDR2 YYEEEE. V gave up 4 bases and J gave up 0 bases, with 16 bases separating them. The CDR3 consists of 16 residues. CDR3 in DNA: TGTGCCAGCAGCACCGATTCGGGTTCCATGAACACTGAAGCTTTCTTT. It translates to CASSTDSGSMNTEAFF.

J is TRBJ2-1 and V is TRBV6-4; possibly TRBD2 for D (5 bases). Germline V CDR1 and CDR2: MRHNA, SNTAGT. V lost 6 bases and J lost 13, with 19 bases in between. The CDR3 has 13 amino acids. CDR3 in DNA: TGTGCCAGCAGCCACCTGAAAGATACGGGACAGTTCTTC. Translation: CASSHLKDTGQFF.

The V call is TRBV19, the J call TRBJ2-1; 9 positions agree with TRBD1. Germline V CDR1 and CDR2: LNHDA, SQIVND (reference sequence). The trim removed 1 base at V and 0 bases at J, leaving 10 bases unmatched. The CDR3 has 19 residues. CDR3 sequence reads: CASSIGTGGIQSSYNEQFF. The CDR3, as DNA: TGTGCCAGTAGTATAGGCACAGGGGGCATACAGAGCTCCTACAATGAGCAGTTCTTC.

This clone appeared a single time. J is TRBJ1-1 and V is TRBV6-5; 8 bases match TRBD1. The CDR3 has 16 amino acids. CDR1 and CDR2 (germline): MNHEY, SVGAGI. The trim removed 3 bases at V and 0 bases at J, leaving 6 bases unmatched. The CDR3 DNA is TGTGCCAGCAGTTATGGACAGGGCCTGATGAACACTGAAGCTTTCTTT. Amino acid sequence: CASSYGQGLMNTEAFF.

The chain recombines TRBV6-5 with TRBJ1-1; unclear D gene. This CDR3 region has 16 residues. Germline V gene sequence: CDR1 MNHEY, CDR2 SVGAGI. V dropped 4 bases and J dropped 0 bases, with 15 bases sitting between them. The CDR3: CASSLDQESMNTEAFF. CDR3 DNA: TGTGCCAGCAGTTTAGATCAGGAGAGCATGAACACTGAAGCTTTCTTT.

This clone is a singleton in its sample. The rearrangement links TRBV28 to TRBJ1-4; D gene uncertain. Germline values: CDR1 MDHEN, CDR2 SYDVKM. The CDR3 is made up of 15 amino acids. Trimming removed 2 bases from V and 4 bases from J, with 11 bases in between. The CDR3 protein is CASSLAGPGNEKLFF. Written as DNA, the CDR3 is TGTGCCAGCAGTTTAGCGGGCCCGGGTAATGAAAAACTGTTTTTT. Full variable domain (rest looked up from reference TRBV28 and TRBJ1-4): DVKVTQSSRYLVKRTGEKVFLECVQDMDHENMFWYRQDPGLGLRLIYFSYDVKMKEKGDIPEGYSVSREKKERFSLILESASTNQTSMYLCASSLAGPGNEKLFFGSGTQLSVL.

Comment on this clone: The same CDR3 is also encoded by other DNA sequences in this sample. The V call is TRBV5-1, the J call TRBJ1-1; D is undetermined. CDR1 SGHRS and CDR2 YFSETQ come from the germline V gene. The CDR3 length is 13 residues. Between the trimmed V and J ends, which lost 6 bases and 3 bases, there was a span of 12 bases. DNA for the CDR3: TGCGCCAGCACCCCCTCGAGGGACACTGAAGCTTTCTTT. This sequence encodes CASTPSRDTEAFF.

This chain joins TRBV7-8 and TRBJ1-2; 7 nucleotides align to TRBD1. Germline V gene data show CDR1 as SGHVS and CDR2 as FQNEAQ. The V and J ends lost 4 bases and 5 bases, in that order; junction bases with no gene match: 4. There are 13 residues in the CDR3. The CDR3 sequence: CASSSAGQYGYTF. Written as DNA, the CDR3 is TGTGCCAGCAGCTCAGCGGGACAGTATGGCTACACCTTC.

The chain joins TRBV7-2 to TRBJ2-3; 7 nucleotides agree with TRBD1. The junction had 5 bases not matched to a gene; V was cut back by 5 bases and J by 6 bases. The CDR3 totals 13 residues. CDR1 is SGHTA and CDR2 is FQGNSA in the germline V gene. The CDR3 reads CASSKDRIDTQYF. The CDR3, as DNA: TGTGCCAGCAGCAAGGACAGGATCGATACGCAGTATTTT.

This rearrangement joins TRBV7-2 to TRBJ2-7; 8 nucleotides line up with TRBD1. The ends lost 1 base at V and 4 bases at J; junction bases unmatched: 6. The CDR3 is made up of 15 amino acids. Germline-derived CDR1 and CDR2 are SGHTA and FQGNSA. CDR3 sequence: CASSLGPQGAYEQYF. The CDR3 DNA reads TGTGCCAGCAGCTTAGGGCCCCAGGGGGCTTACGAGCAGTACTTC. Full variable domain (remainder filled in from reference TRBV7-2 and TRBJ2-7): GAGVSQSPSNKVTEKGKDVELRCDPISGHTALYWYRQSLGQGLEFLIYFQGNSAPDKSGLPSDRFSAERTGGSVSTLTIQRTQQEDSAVYLCASSLGPQGAYEQYFGPGTRLTVT.

This chain uses TRBV30 with TRBJ1-4, with 8 bases aligning to TRBD1. J gave up 9 bases and V 0 bases, and 12 bases lay outside the gene matches. CDR3 length: 16 residues. Germline loops: CDR1 GTSNPN, CDR2 SVGIG (reference sequence). CDR3 bases: TGTGCCTGGAGTGTAATCCCGGGACAGGCGCTACAAAAACTGTTTTTT. Its translation is CAWSVIPGQALQKLFF.

This clone has only one observation. This chain's CDR3 is CASSSERGDNEQFF. The CDR3 nucleotides read TGTGCCAGCAGCTCTGAGCGGGGAGACAATGAGCAGTTCTTC. V and J are TRBV11-2 and TRBJ2-1; TRBD2 agrees at 7 bases. The ends lost 4 bases at V and 5 bases at J; junction bases unmatched: 5. Germline V gene data show CDR1 as SGHAT and CDR2 as FQNNGV. CDR3 length: 14 residues.

Here the CDR3 DNA reads TGTGCCAGCAGTGGCGAGGTCGACTATGGCTACACCTTC. This gives the protein CASSGEVDYGYTF. The V gene is TRBV2, the J gene TRBJ1-2; no clear D. Trimming removed 4 bases from V and 3 bases from J, with 9 bases in between. This CDR3 is 13 amino acids long. In germline, CDR1 is SNHLY, CDR2 FYNNEI.

J is TRBJ2-3 and V is TRBV29-1, with TRBD1 matching over 7 bases. The junction had 6 bases not matched to a gene; V was cut back by 6 bases and J by 0 bases. CDR1 is SQVTM and CDR2 is ANQGSEA in the germline V gene. This CDR3 is built from 14 residues. CDR3 coding DNA: TGCAGCGTCGGGACAGTCGCTAGCACAGATACGCAGTATTTT. Amino acid sequence: CSVGTVASTDTQYF.

This clone showed up just a few times. The V call is TRBV9, the J call TRBJ2-2; 7 bases align to TRBD1. The length of the CDR3 is 14 residues. Trimming cost V 0 bases and J 6 bases; bases outside gene matches: 2. The V gene's germline CDR1 is SGDLS and CDR2 YYNGEE. CDR3 loop: CASSVAQGSGELFF. CDR3 nucleotide sequence: TGTGCCAGCAGCGTAGCACAGGGGTCCGGGGAGCTGTTTTTT.

This chain connects TRBV7-9 to TRBJ2-2; no clear D. Trimming stripped 2 bases from V and 5 bases from J, with 6 bases between. The CDR3 is made up of 13 amino acids. CDR1 is SEHNR, CDR2 FQNEAQ, per germline (reference sequence). The CDR3 loop reads CASSLQWTGELFF. Written as DNA, the CDR3 is TGTGCCAGCAGCTTACAATGGACCGGGGAGCTGTTTTTT.

The V call is TRBV6-1, the J call TRBJ2-1, with D perhaps matching TRBD1 (6 bases). The germline V and J ends were trimmed by 5 bases and 8 bases, with 16 bases remaining between them. There are 14 residues in the CDR3. Germline V gene data show CDR1 as MNHNS and CDR2 as SASEGT. As DNA, the CDR3 is TGTGCCAGCAGTACCGGGACAATGAGGTATGAGCAGTTCTTC. Translating gives CASSTGTMRYEQFF.

The genes are TRBV5-5 and TRBJ2-7; possible D gene TRBD1, 5 bases. The V and J ends lost 0 bases and 0 bases respectively, with 7 bases between them. The CDR3 extends over 14 amino acids. In germline, CDR1 is SGHKS, CDR2 YYEKEE (reference sequence). Here the CDR3 DNA reads TGTGCCAGCAGCTTGGGACAGTTCTCCTACGAGCAGTACTTC. Translated, it gives CASSLGQFSYEQYF.